The 25 T cell receptor beta chains below were found in one sample sequenced in a study of T cell responses to AZD1222 COVID-19 vaccine. Sequencing was performed with immunoSEQ multiplex PCR; in TCRdb, only in-frame clones are kept and a portion is missing. Of approximately 64,000 clones in the sample, 84% are singletons; the top ten hold roughly 6.6%. Here the sequenced sample was peripheral blood, taken on day 0 of AZD1222 vaccination. These receptors all stem from an adult in good health.

This clone was found once. V usage is TRBV29-1 and J usage is TRBJ2-7; D might be TRBD2 (5 bases). CDR3 size: 11 residues. V lost 6 bases to trimming and J lost 1 base, with 7 bases between them. The germline gives CDR1 SQVTM, CDR2 ANQGSEA. The CDR3 DNA sequence: TGCAGCGTAGAGGGATCCTACGAGCAGTACTTC. Its protein product is CSVEGSYEQYF.

V is TRBV13 and J is TRBJ1-6; 7 bases fit TRBD1. The CDR3 runs to 14 residues. V was clipped by 6 bases and J by 7 bases; unmatched bases: 6. Germline CDR1 PRHDT, CDR2 FYEKMQ (reference sequence). This CDR3 reads CASRLTGQNSPLHF. Here the CDR3 DNA reads TGTGCCAGCAGATTGACAGGGCAGAATTCACCCCTCCACTTT.

The chain combines TRBV18 with TRBJ2-1; 8 nucleotides agree with TRBD1. Germline V lookup: CDR1 KGHSH, CDR2 LQKENI. This CDR3 is built from 16 residues. The V segment lost 3 bases and the J segment 8 bases; nucleotides outside the gene matches: 12. In nucleotides, the CDR3 is TGTGCCAGCTCACCCCGGGTAGGACAGGGCGTTGATGAGCAGTTCTTC. Translated, it gives CASSPRVGQGVDEQFF.

The V and J genes are TRBV6-6 and TRBJ1-5; 8 nucleotides agree with TRBD1. After removal of 6 bases from V and 6 bases from J, the junction contained 7 bases not matched to a gene. CDR3 size: 14 residues. The germline gives CDR1 MNHNY, CDR2 SVGAGI (reference sequence). CDR3 nucleotides: TGTGCCAGCAGGCGGACAGGGATCGTTCAGCCCCAGCATTTT. Its translation is CASRRTGIVQPQHF.

This clone came up once. The chain recombines TRBV6-5 with TRBJ2-7; D call uncertain. Trimming stripped 6 bases from V and 3 bases from J, with 12 bases between. The CDR3 is made up of 13 amino acids. Germline V gene data show CDR1 as MNHEY and CDR2 as SVGAGI. CDR3 sequence: CASSNRRSYEQYF. The CDR3 bases are TGTGCCAGCAGCAACAGACGGAGCTACGAGCAGTACTTC.

The gene calls are TRBV6-5 and TRBJ2-5; TRBD1 matches at 7 bases. The junction had 11 bases not matched to a gene; V was cut back by 5 bases and J by 5 bases. Germline-derived CDR1 and CDR2 are MNHEY and SVGAGI. The CDR3 has 15 amino acids. The CDR3 is CASSTETGWGETQYF. In DNA form, the CDR3 reads TGTGCCAGCAGTACCGAGACAGGGTGGGGGGAGACCCAGTACTTC.

V gene TRBV3-1 (or the pseudogene TRBV3-2) combines with J gene TRBJ2-3, with TRBD2 matching 7 bases. CDR1 and CDR2 from the germline V gene are LGHDT and YNNKEL (reference sequence). CDR3 length: 14 residues. V was pared by 7 bases and J by 0 bases, with 4 bases of the junction left unmatched. The CDR3 spells CASTERGSTDTQYF. CDR3 nucleotides: TGTGCCAGCACCGAGCGGGGAAGCACAGATACGCAGTATTTT.

This sequence joins TRBV4-2 and TRBJ2-1, with D unclear. With 0 bases removed from V and 2 bases from J, the gap between germline ends came to 8 bases. The CDR3 consists of 15 residues. Germline-derived CDR1 and CDR2 are LGHNA and YNFKEQ. The CDR3 bases are TGTGCCAGCAGCCAAGATCAGGTGGCCTACAATGAGCAGTTCTTC. Its protein is CASSQDQVAYNEQFF.

This clone has a single count. The chain employs TRBV2 and TRBJ1-6; D unresolved. CDR1 and CDR2 (germline): SNHLY, FYNNEI. The CDR3 contains 14 residues. Trimming pared 1 base from V and 5 bases from J, leaving 6 bases between. Here the CDR3 DNA reads TGTGCCAGCAGTGAAGTGGCGGATAATTCACCCCTCCACTTT. Protein sequence: CASSEVADNSPLHF.

The chain couples TRBV19 to TRBJ1-1, with D unresolved. V was shortened by 10 bases and J by 1 base, with 10 bases between the two germline ends. The length of the CDR3 is 12 residues. Germline assignment: CDR1 LNHDA and CDR2 SQIVND (reference sequence). Here the CDR3 DNA reads TGTGCCACCCACCCAGGGAACACTGAAGCTTTCTTT. Protein product: CATHPGNTEAFF. The full variable domain, in which reference TRBV19 and TRBJ1-1 provide the parts outside the CDR3, is DGGITQSPKYLFRKEGQNVTLSCEQNLNHDAMYWYRQDPGQGLRLIYYSQIVNDFQKGDIAEGYSVSREKKESFPLTVTSAQKNPTAFYLCATHPGNTEAFFGQGTRLTVV.

The rearrangement uses TRBV15 and TRBJ1-2; weak D call: TRBD1 (5 bases). The germline V and J ends were trimmed by 0 bases and 8 bases, with 16 bases remaining between them. CDR1 is LNHNV and CDR2 is YYDKDF in the germline V gene (reference sequence). The CDR3 is 15 amino acids. The CDR3: CATSREPQGVGGYTF. The CDR3 DNA follows: TGTGCCACCAGCAGAGAACCGCAGGGTGTAGGAGGCTACACCTTC.

The chain employs TRBV28 and TRBJ1-6; the D is unclear. The CDR3 is made up of 12 amino acids. The V end lost 10 bases, the J end lost 5 bases, and 9 bases lay between the germline ends. Germline-derived CDR1 and CDR2 are MDHEN and SYDVKM. This CDR3 reads CATEANNSPLHF. DNA for the CDR3: TGTGCCACCGAGGCTAATAATTCACCCCTCCACTTT.

The rearrangement uses TRBV4-3 and TRBJ2-2, with TRBD2 identical over 8 bases. The V and J ends lost 0 bases and 3 bases, in that order; junction bases with no gene match: 3. The CDR3 spans 16 residues. Looked up from germline, CDR1 is LGHNA and CDR2 is YSLEER. The CDR3 sequence: CASSQDGGGYTGELFF. Written as DNA, the CDR3 is TGCGCCAGCAGCCAAGATGGCGGGGGGTACACCGGGGAGCTGTTTTTT.

The genes are TRBV15 and TRBJ1-1, with TRBD1 identical over 8 bases. The CDR3 has 13 amino acids. CDR1 and CDR2 from the germline V gene are LNHNV and YYDKDF (reference sequence). The J segment lost 10 bases and the V segment lost 0 bases, leaving 4 bases of the junction unmatched. Written as DNA, the CDR3 is TGTGCCACCAGCAGAGAGCCGGGACAGGTAGCTTTCTTT. This encodes CATSREPGQVAFF.

The chain joins TRBV18 to TRBJ2-2; D is perhaps TRBD1 (5 bases). Trimming took 3 bases from V and 1 from J, leaving 6 bases between them. CDR1 and CDR2 (germline): KGHSH, LQKENI. The CDR3 is made up of 14 amino acids. The CDR3 nucleotides read TGTGCCAGCTCACCGACAGTGAACACCGGGGAGCTGTTTTTT. This encodes CASSPTVNTGELFF.

The chain carries TRBV19 and TRBJ2-7, with TRBD1 identical over 7 bases. CDR1 and CDR2 from the germline V gene are LNHDA and SQIVND (reference sequence). Trimming at V came to 0 bases and at J to 5 bases, leaving 7 bases not matched to a gene. The CDR3 loop spans 15 amino acids. This CDR3 is CASSIEGRGSHEQYF. As DNA, the CDR3 is TGTGCCAGTAGTATAGAGGGCAGGGGGAGCCACGAGCAGTACTTC.

V gene TRBV12-1 combines with J gene TRBJ2-1; the D call TRBD2 from the table was never checked on the DNA. TRBV12-1 is marked as a pseudogene. The CDR3 length is 15 residues. CDR3 DNA sequence: TGTGCCAGCAGCTACCGGACTAGCCCCCACAATGAGCAGTTCTTC. Translated, it gives CASSYRTSPHNEQFF.

The chain joins TRBV6-5 to TRBJ2-5, with D unclear. The CDR3 has 13 residues. In germline, CDR1 is MNHEY, CDR2 SVGAGI. With 8 bases removed from V and 2 bases from J, the gap between germline ends came to 12 bases. CDR3 amino acids: CASVRRTQETQYF. The CDR3 DNA follows: TGTGCCAGCGTTCGACGAACACAAGAGACCCAGTACTTC.

The gene calls are TRBV28 and TRBJ1-3; the D is unclear. In germline, CDR1 is MDHEN, CDR2 SYDVKM. Trimming took 6 bases from V and 0 from J, leaving 24 bases between them. CDR3 length: 19 amino acids. The CDR3 DNA is TGTGCCAGCAGCCCTCCTCCCCGATTCTCCGCGAGCTCTGGAAACACCATATATTTT. Translation gives CASSPPPRFSASSGNTIYF.

This chain links TRBV28 with TRBJ2-7, with 9 bases matching TRBD1. The CDR3 extends over 14 amino acids. With 2 bases clipped from V and 2 bases from J, the junction kept 1 base outside the gene matches. Per the germline V gene, CDR1 is MDHEN and CDR2 is SYDVKM. For the CDR3, the DNA is TGTGCCAGCAGTTTAGGACAGGGGCCCTACGAGCAGTACTTC. Residues: CASSLGQGPYEQYF.

The chain combines TRBV25-1 with TRBJ2-7, with 7 bases identical to TRBD2. This CDR3 spans 13 amino acids. Germline V CDR1 and CDR2: MGHDK, SYGVNS. The V gene end was trimmed by 5 bases and the J gene end by 6 bases; junction bases not matched to a gene: 7. The CDR3 sequence is CASSLPGGSEQYF. CDR3 sequence (DNA): TGTGCCAGCAGTCTCCCGGGGGGTAGCGAGCAGTACTTC.

The rearrangement uses TRBV6-5 and TRBJ1-1, with 8 bases lining up with TRBD1. This CDR3 has 14 residues. Germline V lookup: CDR1 MNHEY, CDR2 SVGAGI. V trimming: 7 bases; J trimming: 1 base; junction bases outside the gene matches: 5. The CDR3 DNA reads TGTGCCAGCACCCCCAGGGGGCGGAACACTGAAGCTTTCTTT. Amino acid sequence: CASTPRGRNTEAFF.

The rearrangement links TRBV28 to TRBJ1-5, with a tentative D call TRBD1 (5 bases). The CDR3 is 15 residues long. Germline CDR1 and CDR2: MDHEN and SYDVKM. V lost 7 bases to trimming and J lost 2 bases, with 15 bases between them. The CDR3 DNA reads as TGTGCCAGCAACTACGGAGGGGACGGCAATCAGCCCCAGCATTTT. Protein sequence: CASNYGGDGNQPQHF.

V usage is TRBV5-1 and J usage is TRBJ2-3; possible D gene TRBD2, 5 bases. V was trimmed by 0 bases and J by 0 bases, leaving 8 bases between them. CDR1 and CDR2 (germline): SGHRS, YFSETQ. The CDR3 totals 15 residues. CDR3 sequence (DNA): TGCGCCAGCAGCTTGGCGGGGATGAGCACAGATACGCAGTATTTT. Its translation is CASSLAGMSTDTQYF.

The chain couples TRBV29-1 to TRBJ2-3; 15 bases align to TRBD2. Trimming cost V 3 bases and J 2 bases; bases outside gene matches: 12. The CDR3 sequence is 19 residues long. Germline CDR1 reads SQVTM; CDR2 reads ANQGSEA. CDR3 coding DNA: TGCAGCGTTGACGCGGTGGAGGGACTAGCGGGGGGTTACACAGATACGCAGTATTTT. Its translation is CSVDAVEGLAGGYTDTQYF.